The source of this TCR beta chain is a study of cytomegalovirus exposure and HLA in healthy donors. Study-wide results and limits: Rarity characterized most TCR sequences, yet some public TCRs appeared in many donors.

V lost 0 bases, J lost 4 bases, and 17 bases lay in between. CDR1 and CDR2 (germline): SGHNT, YYREEE (reference sequence). CDR3 length: 18 amino acids. PCR used 60 Vbeta primers and 13 Jbeta primers. Generated by immunoSEQ multiplex PCR, the TCRdb table keeps only in-frame clones and is missing some. The table includes more than 140,000 clones, around 65% detected once. As regards this clone: Its matching antigen is unknown.

The rearrangement joins TRBV5-4 to TRBJ2-6, with D possibly being TRBD2 (6 bases). The receptor comes from a young woman in good health and CMV-seropositive. The sequenced sample consisted of PBMCs. As DNA, the CDR3 is TGTGCCAGCAGCTTGGGAGGCGGGATCCCTGTGGGGGCCAACGTCCTGACTTTC. Amino acids: CASSLGGGIPVGANVLTF.